Listed below are T cell receptor beta chains from one sample, sequenced in a study of T cells in Graves' hyperthyroidism and ophthalmopathy. Each CDR3 protein is one row after TCRdb ran MiXCR on the multiplex PCR reads. The sample consists of some 350,000 distinct CDR3 sequences, approximately 20% of them appearing once. Sequencing input: blood. These receptors all come from a woman aged 18 to 35 with Graves' hyperthyroidism. CDR3s include the opening cysteine and the closing phenylalanine or tryptophan. The D gene is left open where the match is weak. Clone size is shown for a subset of rows, as once, few, many or a class of expanded clone.

>TRBV29-1|many|16|TRBJ2-6|.
CSVGSTGESGANVLTF
TGCAGCGTCGGGTCCACGGGGGAGTCTGGGGCCAACGTCCTGACTTTC
>TRBV30|few|13|TRBJ2-5|.
CAWSVRTAETQYF
TGTGCCTGGAGTGTAAGAACCGCAGAGACCCAGTACTTC
>TRBV5-4|many|15|TRBJ2-2|.
CASSLVRGLTGELFF
TGTGCCAGCAGCTTGGTTCGAGGCCTCACCGGGGAGCTGTTTTTT
>TRBV6-5|many|13|TRBJ1-5|.
CASIPDTDQPQHF
TGTGCCAGCATCCCGGACACTGATCAGCCCCAGCATTTT
>TRBV20-1|many|14|TRBJ2-7|TRBD1
CSARGPGQSYEQYF
TGCAGTGCTAGAGGCCCGGGACAGAGCTACGAGCAGTACTTC
>TRBV13|many|15|TRBJ2-7|TRBD2
CASSLGLAVSYEQYF
TGTGCCAGCAGCTTAGGCCTAGCGGTCTCCTACGAGCAGTACTTC
>TRBV20-1|many|16|TRBJ2-3|.
CSARDTRMASTDTQYF
TGCAGTGCTAGAGATACGAGGATGGCGAGCACAGATACGCAGTATTTT
>TRBV6-2/TRBV6-3|.|19|TRBJ2-7|TRBD2
CASSSRLAGGLKRSYEQYF
TGTGCCAGCAGTTCTCGACTAGCGGGGGGACTCAAAAGATCCTACGAGCAGTACTTC
>TRBV20-1|many|14|TRBJ2-2|TRBD1
CSAAGQANTGELFF
TGCAGTGCCGCAGGACAGGCGAACACCGGGGAGCTGTTTTTT
>TRBV27|many|13|TRBJ2-2|.
CASSKASGGELFF
TGTGCCAGCAGCAAGGCGTCAGGGGGGGAGCTGTTTTTT
>TRBV5-1|many|15|TRBJ2-7|TRBD2
CASSPGLADSYEQYF
TGCGCCAGCAGCCCGGGACTAGCGGATTCCTACGAGCAGTACTTC
>TRBV11-1|many|16|TRBJ2-7|TRBD1
CASSGGQGLPTYEQYF
TGTGCCAGCAGCGGGGGACAGGGTCTTCCTACCTACGAGCAGTACTTC
>TRBV7-6|many|14|TRBJ2-7|.
CASSSPQGGYEQYF
TGTGCCAGCAGCAGTCCACAGGGTGGGTACGAGCAGTACTTC
>TRBV19|many|12|TRBJ1-2|TRBD1
CASSIGQGGYTF
TGTGCCAGTAGTATTGGACAGGGTGGCTACACCTTC
>TRBV18|many|13|TRBJ1-1|.
CASLTGLNTEAFF
TGTGCCAGCCTCACGGGGTTGAACACTGAAGCTTTCTTT
>TRBV18|few|13|TRBJ2-2|.
CASSPSVTGELFF
TGTGCCAGCTCACCGTCTGTCACCGGGGAGCTGTTTTTT
>TRBV28|.|13|TRBJ1-5|.
CASKEYSNQPQHF
TGTGCCAGCAAAGAATATAGCAATCAGCCCCAGCATTTT
>TRBV11-2|many|14|TRBJ2-7|.
CASSRRRSSYEQYF
TGTGCCAGCAGCCGCAGGAGGAGCTCCTACGAGCAGTACTTC
>TRBV11-2|many|15|TRBJ1-2|.
CASSANWWRGAGYTF
TGTGCCAGCAGCGCAAACTGGTGGAGGGGGGCTGGCTACACCTTC
>TRBV5-1|many|15|TRBJ2-4|.
CASSLDVGALAIQYF
TGCGCCAGCAGCTTGGATGTGGGGGCCCTGGCCATTCAGTACTTC
>TRBV12-3/TRBV12-4|many|14|TRBJ2-7|.
CASSFGQVAYEQYF
TGTGCCAGCAGTTTCGGTCAGGTCGCCTACGAGCAGTACTTC
>TRBV5-1|many|15|TRBJ1-2|TRBD1
CASFPGQSVNYGYTF
TGCGCCAGCTTCCCGGGACAGAGCGTTAACTATGGCTACACCTTC
>TRBV6-1|.|14|TRBJ2-7|.
CASSEAGRGHEQYF
TGTGCCAGCAGTGAAGCCGGCAGGGGCCACGAGCAGTACTTC
>TRBV2|many|13|TRBJ1-5|TRBD1
CASKGQGGQPQHF
TGTGCCAGCAAGGGACAGGGGGGTCAGCCCCAGCATTTT
>TRBV6-4|many|14|TRBJ1-1|TRBD1
CASSETGVETEAFF
TGTGCCAGCAGTGAGACAGGGGTAGAAACTGAAGCTTTCTTT
>TRBV7-3|few|14|TRBJ2-7|.
CASSPSGTSYEQYF
TGTGCCAGCAGCCCATCCGGGACGAGCTACGAGCAGTACTTC
>TRBV11-3|many|17|TRBJ2-5|TRBD1
CASSLGTGWGNQETQYF
TGTGCCAGCAGCCTCGGGACAGGGTGGGGCAACCAAGAGACCCAGTACTTC
>TRBV11-2|many|16|TRBJ2-7|TRBD2
CASSLQVGTSGYEQYF
TGTGCCAGCAGCCTACAAGTGGGGACTAGCGGCTACGAGCAGTACTTC
>TRBV11-1|many|14|TRBJ2-7|.
CASSLSGTYYEQYF
TGTGCCAGCAGCTTATCCGGGACCTACTACGAGCAGTACTTC
>TRBV30|many|14|TRBJ1-1|.
CAWGGVSWNTEAFF
TGTGCCTGGGGCGGGGTCAGTTGGAACACTGAAGCTTTCTTT
>TRBV5-1|few|12|TRBJ2-3|.
CASSLDFDTQYF
TGCGCCAGCAGCTTGGACTTTGATACGCAGTATTTT
>TRBV15|many|16|TRBJ1-1|.
CATSGGTNWANTEAFF
TGTGCCACCAGCGGGGGGACTAATTGGGCGAACACTGAAGCTTTCTTT
>TRBV30|many|12|TRBJ1-1|.
CATRPGLTEAFF
TGTGCCACACGGCCAGGGTTGACTGAAGCTTTCTTT
>TRBV20-1|many|16|TRBJ2-5|.
CSARTGGAGEGETQYF
TGCAGTGCGCGCACCGGGGGCGCGGGGGAGGGAGAGACCCAGTACTTC
>TRBV5-6|many|13|TRBJ2-2|.
CASSVGYTGELFF
TGTGCCAGCAGTGTTGGCTACACCGGGGAGCTGTTTTTT
>TRBV6-5|many|13|TRBJ2-7|.
CATQPRSSYEQYF
TGTGCCACCCAACCTAGGAGCTCCTACGAGCAGTACTTC
>TRBV27|many|18|TRBJ2-7|TRBD2
CASSPQVVVTSAFYEQYF
TGTGCCAGCAGTCCCCAAGTAGTTGTGACTAGCGCATTCTACGAGCAGTACTTC
>TRBV9|.|15|TRBJ1-2|.
CASSRGGYTHYGYTF
TGTGCCAGCAGCCGGGGAGGGTACACCCACTATGGCTACACCTTC
>TRBV6-2/TRBV6-3|few|13|TRBJ1-2|.
CASSYNRNYGYTF
TGTGCCAGCAGTTACAACAGAAACTATGGCTACACCTTC
>TRBV2|.|12|TRBJ2-2|.
CASHRESGELFF
TGTGCCAGCCACAGGGAATCCGGGGAGCTGTTTTTT
>TRBV2|many|13|TRBJ2-5|TRBD1
CASSTGEAETQYF
TGTGCCAGCAGTACAGGGGAAGCAGAGACCCAGTACTTC
>TRBV4-1|few|17|TRBJ1-6|.
CASSQPSLRDVYSPLHF
TGCGCCAGCAGCCAACCGTCGCTCAGGGACGTTTACTCACCCCTCCACTTT
>TRBV20-1|many|15|TRBJ1-1|.
CSRLRGAQMNTEAFF
TGCAGTAGACTCAGAGGGGCGCAGATGAACACTGAAGCTTTCTTT
>TRBV7-3|many|15|TRBJ1-1|.
CASSLELVANTEAFF
TGTGCCAGCAGCTTAGAGCTGGTGGCGAACACTGAAGCTTTCTTT